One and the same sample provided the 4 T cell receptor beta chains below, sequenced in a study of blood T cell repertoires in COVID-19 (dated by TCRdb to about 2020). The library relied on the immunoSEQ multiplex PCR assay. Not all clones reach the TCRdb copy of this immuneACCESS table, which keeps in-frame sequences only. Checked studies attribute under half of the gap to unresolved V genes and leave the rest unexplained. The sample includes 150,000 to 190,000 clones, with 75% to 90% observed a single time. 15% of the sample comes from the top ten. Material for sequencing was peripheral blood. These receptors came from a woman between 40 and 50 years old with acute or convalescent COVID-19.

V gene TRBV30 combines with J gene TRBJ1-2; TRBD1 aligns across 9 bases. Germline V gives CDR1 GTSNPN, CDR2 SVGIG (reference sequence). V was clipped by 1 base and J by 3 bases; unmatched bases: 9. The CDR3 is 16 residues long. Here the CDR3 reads CAWSARNRGRDYGYTF. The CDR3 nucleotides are TGTGCCTGGAGTGCCCGAAACAGGGGGCGGGACTATGGCTACACCTTC.

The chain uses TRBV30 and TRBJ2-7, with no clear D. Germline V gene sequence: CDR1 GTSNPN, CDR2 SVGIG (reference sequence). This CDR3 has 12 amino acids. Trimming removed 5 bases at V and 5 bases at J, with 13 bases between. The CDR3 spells CAWSPIPHEQYF. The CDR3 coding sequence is TGTGCCTGGTCCCCCATCCCCCACGAGCAGTACTTC. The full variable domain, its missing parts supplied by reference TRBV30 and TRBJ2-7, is SQTIHQWPATLVQPVGSPLSLECTVEGTSNPNLYWYRQAAGRGLQLLFYSVGIGQISSEVPQNLSASRPQDRQFILSSKKLLLSDSGFYLCAWSPIPHEQYFGPGTRLTVT.

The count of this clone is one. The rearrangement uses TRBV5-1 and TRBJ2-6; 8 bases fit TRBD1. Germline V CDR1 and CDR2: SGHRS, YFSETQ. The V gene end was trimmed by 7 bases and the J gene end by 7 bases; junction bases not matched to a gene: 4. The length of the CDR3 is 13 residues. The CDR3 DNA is TGCGCCAGCTCAGGGGGCCCTGCCAACGTCCTGACTTTC. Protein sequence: CASSGGPANVLTF.

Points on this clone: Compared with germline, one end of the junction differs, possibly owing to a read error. CDR3 sequence: CASRLAGGGGELFF. The CDR3 coding sequence is TGTGCCAGCAGGTTAGCGGGAGGCGGCGGGGAGCTGTTTTTT. The gene calls are TRBV7-8 and TRBJ2-2; TRBD2 aligns across 10 bases. The CDR3 runs to 14 residues. Germline CDR1 is SGHVS and CDR2 is FQNEAQ.